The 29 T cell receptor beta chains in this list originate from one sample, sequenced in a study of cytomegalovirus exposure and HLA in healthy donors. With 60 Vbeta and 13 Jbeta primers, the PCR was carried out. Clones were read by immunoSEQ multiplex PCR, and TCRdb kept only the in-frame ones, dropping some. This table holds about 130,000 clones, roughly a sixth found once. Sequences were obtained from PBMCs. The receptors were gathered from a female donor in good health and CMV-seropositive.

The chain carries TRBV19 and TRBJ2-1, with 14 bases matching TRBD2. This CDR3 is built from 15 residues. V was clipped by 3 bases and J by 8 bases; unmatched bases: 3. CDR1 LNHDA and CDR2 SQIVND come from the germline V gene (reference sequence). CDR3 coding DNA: TGTGCCAGTAGTATGGGACTAGCGGGAGTCGATGAGCAGTTCTTC. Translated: CASSMGLAGVDEQFF.

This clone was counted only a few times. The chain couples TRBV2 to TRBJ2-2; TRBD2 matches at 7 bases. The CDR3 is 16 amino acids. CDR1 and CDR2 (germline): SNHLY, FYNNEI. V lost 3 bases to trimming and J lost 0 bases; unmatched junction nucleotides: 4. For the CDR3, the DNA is TGTGCCAGCAGTGACGGCGGGAGCGCGAACACCGGGGAGCTGTTTTTT. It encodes CASSDGGSANTGELFF.

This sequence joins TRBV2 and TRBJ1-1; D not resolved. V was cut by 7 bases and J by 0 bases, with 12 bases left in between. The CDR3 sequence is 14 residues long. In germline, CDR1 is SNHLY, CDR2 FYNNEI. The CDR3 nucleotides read TGTGCCAGCACCGGCTCTACAGTGAACACTGAAGCTTTCTTT. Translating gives CASTGSTVNTEAFF.

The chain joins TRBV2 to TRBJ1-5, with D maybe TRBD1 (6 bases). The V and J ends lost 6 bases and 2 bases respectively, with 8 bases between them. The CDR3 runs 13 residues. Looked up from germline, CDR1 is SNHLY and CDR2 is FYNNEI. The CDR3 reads CASRDSGNQPQHF. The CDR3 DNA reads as TGTGCCAGCAGGGACAGTGGCAATCAGCCCCAGCATTTT.

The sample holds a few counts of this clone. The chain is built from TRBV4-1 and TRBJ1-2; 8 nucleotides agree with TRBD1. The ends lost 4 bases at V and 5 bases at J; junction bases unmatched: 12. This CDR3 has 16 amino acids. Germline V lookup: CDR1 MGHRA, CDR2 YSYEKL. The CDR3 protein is CASSPSGQGQVYGYTF. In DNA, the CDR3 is TGCGCCAGCAGCCCATCTGGACAGGGACAAGTTTATGGCTACACCTTC.

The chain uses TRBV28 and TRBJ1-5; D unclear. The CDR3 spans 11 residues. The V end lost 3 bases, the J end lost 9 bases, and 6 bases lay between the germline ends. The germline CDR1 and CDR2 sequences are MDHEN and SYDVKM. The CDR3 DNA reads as TGTGCCAGCAGTTTGCTAGGGCCCCAGCATTTT. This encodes CASSLLGPQHF.

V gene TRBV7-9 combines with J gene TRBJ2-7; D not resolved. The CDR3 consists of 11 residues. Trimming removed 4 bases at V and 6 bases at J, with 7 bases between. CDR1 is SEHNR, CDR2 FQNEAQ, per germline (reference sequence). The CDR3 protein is CASSSVFEQYF. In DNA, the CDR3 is TGTGCCAGCAGCTCCGTCTTCGAGCAGTACTTC.

The CDR3 loop is CASSLLAGGQVSEQYF. The CDR3 nucleotides read TGTGCCAGCAGTTTACTAGCGGGAGGACAGGTTAGCGAGCAGTACTTC. The J gene is TRBJ2-7, the V gene TRBV27; TRBD2 matches 11 bases. Germline values: CDR1 MNHEY, CDR2 SMNVEV (reference sequence). CDR3 length: 16 residues. Trimming cost V 2 bases and J 6 bases; bases outside gene matches: 9.

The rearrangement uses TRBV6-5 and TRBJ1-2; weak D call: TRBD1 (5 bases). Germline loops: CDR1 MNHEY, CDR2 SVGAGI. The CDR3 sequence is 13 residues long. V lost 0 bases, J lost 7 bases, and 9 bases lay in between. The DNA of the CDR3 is TGTGCCAGCAGTTACTCAGGGGTGGGTGGCTACACCTTC. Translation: CASSYSGVGGYTF.

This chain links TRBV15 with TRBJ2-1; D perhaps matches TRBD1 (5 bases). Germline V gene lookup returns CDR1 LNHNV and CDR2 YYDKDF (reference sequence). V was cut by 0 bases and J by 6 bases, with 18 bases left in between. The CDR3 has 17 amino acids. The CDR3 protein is CATSRDPTDPGINEQFF. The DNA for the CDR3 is TGTGCCACCAGCAGAGATCCTACGGACCCAGGGATCAATGAGCAGTTCTTC. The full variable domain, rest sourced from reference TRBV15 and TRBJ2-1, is DAMVIQNPRYQVTQFGKPVTLSCSQTLNHNVMYWYQQKSSQAPKLLFHYYDKDFNNEADTPDNFQSRRPNTSFCFLDIRSPGLGDTAMYLCATSRDPTDPGINEQFFGPGTRLTVL.

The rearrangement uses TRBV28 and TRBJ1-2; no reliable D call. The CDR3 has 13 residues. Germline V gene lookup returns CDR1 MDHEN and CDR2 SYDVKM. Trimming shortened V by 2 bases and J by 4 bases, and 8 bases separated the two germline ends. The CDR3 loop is CASSLQLLYGYTF. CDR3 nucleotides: TGTGCCAGCAGTTTACAACTTCTCTATGGCTACACCTTC.

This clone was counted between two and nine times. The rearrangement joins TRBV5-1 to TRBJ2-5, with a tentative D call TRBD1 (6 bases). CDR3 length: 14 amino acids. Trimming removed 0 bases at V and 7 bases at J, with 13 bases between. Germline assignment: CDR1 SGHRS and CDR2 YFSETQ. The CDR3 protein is CASSLDSQGGTQYF. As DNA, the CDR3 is TGCGCCAGCAGCTTGGACAGCCAAGGGGGGACCCAGTACTTC.

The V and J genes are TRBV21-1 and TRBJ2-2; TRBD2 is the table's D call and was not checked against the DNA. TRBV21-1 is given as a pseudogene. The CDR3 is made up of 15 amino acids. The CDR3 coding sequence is TGTGCCAGCAGCAGGAGGACTTCTAAAACCGGGGAGCTGTTTTTT. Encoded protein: CASSRRTSKTGELFF.

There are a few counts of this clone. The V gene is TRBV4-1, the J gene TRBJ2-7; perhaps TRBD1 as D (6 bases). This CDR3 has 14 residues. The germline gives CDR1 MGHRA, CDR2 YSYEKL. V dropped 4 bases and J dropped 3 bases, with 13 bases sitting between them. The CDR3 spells CASSRRDTIYEQYF. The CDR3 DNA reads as TGCGCCAGCAGCCGCCGGGACACAATCTACGAGCAGTACTTC.

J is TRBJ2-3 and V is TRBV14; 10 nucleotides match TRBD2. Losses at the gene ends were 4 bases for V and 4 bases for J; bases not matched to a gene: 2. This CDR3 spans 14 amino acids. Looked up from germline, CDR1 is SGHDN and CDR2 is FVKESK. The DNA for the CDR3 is TGTGCCAGCAGCCGAGCGGGAGGGGCAGATACGCAGTATTTT. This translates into CASSRAGGADTQYF.

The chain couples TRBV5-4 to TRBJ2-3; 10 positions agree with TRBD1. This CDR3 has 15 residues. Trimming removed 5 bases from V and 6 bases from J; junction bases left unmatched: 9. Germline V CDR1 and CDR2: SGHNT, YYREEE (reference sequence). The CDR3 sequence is CASRVMTGGLDTQYF. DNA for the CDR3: TGTGCCAGCAGAGTCATGACAGGGGGCTTGGATACGCAGTATTTT.

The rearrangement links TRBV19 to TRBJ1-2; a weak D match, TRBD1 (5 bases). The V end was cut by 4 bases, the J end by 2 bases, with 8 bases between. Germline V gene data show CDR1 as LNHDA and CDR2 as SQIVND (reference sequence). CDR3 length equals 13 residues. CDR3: CASSTGWNYGYTF. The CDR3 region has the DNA TGTGCCAGTAGTACAGGGTGGAACTATGGCTACACCTTC.

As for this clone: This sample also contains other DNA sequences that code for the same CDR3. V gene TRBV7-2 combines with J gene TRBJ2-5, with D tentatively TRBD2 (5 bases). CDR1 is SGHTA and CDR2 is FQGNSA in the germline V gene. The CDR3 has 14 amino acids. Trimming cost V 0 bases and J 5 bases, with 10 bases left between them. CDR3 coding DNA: TGTGCCAGCAGCTTAGCTCCTTGGAGGGAGACCCAGTACTTC. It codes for CASSLAPWRETQYF.

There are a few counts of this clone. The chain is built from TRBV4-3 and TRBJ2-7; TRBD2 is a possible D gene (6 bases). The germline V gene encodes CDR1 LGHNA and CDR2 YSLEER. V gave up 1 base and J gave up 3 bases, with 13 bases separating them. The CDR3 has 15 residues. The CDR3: CASSQGFGSYYEQYF. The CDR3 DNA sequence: TGCGCCAGCAGCCAAGGCTTCGGGAGCTACTACGAGCAGTACTTC.

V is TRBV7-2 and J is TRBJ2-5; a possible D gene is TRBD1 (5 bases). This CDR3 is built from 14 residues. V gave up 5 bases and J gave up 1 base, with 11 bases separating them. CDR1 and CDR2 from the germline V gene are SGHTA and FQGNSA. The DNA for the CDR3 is TGTGCCAGCAGCGTGGACATATTCCAAGAGACCCAGTACTTC. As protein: CASSVDIFQETQYF.

CDR3 DNA: TGTGCCAGCAGCTTAAGGTTCGGCGGGACCCAAGAGACCCAGTACTTC. The encoded protein is CASSLRFGGTQETQYF. The chain is built from TRBV7-2 and TRBJ2-5; D possibly corresponds to TRBD2 (6 bases). Germline V gives CDR1 SGHTA, CDR2 FQGNSA. The ends were cut back, 2 bases at V and 1 base at J, with 14 bases in the middle. The CDR3 is 16 amino acids.

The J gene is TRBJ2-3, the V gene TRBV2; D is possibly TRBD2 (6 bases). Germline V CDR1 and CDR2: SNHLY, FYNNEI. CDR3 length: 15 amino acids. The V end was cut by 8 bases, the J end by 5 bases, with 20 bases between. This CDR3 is CASPLANSAGDTQYF. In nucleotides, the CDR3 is TGTGCCAGCCCCCTAGCGAACTCCGCCGGAGATACGCAGTATTTT.

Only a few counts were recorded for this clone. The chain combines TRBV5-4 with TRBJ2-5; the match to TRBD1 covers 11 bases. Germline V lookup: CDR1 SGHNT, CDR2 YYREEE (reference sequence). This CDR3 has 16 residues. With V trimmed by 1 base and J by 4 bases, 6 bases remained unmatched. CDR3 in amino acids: CASSLRTGGIRETQYF. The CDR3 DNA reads TGTGCCAGCAGCTTGCGGACAGGGGGCATCAGAGAGACCCAGTACTTC.

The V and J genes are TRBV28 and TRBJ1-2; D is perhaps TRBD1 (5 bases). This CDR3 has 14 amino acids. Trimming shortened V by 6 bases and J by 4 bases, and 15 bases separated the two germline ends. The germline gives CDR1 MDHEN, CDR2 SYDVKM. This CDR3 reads CASSQPKTAYGYTF. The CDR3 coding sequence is TGTGCCAGCAGCCAACCAAAGACAGCCTATGGCTACACCTTC.

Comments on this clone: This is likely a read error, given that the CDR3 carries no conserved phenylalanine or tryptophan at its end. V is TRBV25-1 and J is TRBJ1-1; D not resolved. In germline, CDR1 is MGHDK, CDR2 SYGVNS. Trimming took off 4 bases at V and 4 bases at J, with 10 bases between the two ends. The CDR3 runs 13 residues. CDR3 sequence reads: CASSVAIATEAFV. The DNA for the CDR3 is TGTGCCAGCAGTGTGGCTATAGCCACTGAAGCTTTCGTT.

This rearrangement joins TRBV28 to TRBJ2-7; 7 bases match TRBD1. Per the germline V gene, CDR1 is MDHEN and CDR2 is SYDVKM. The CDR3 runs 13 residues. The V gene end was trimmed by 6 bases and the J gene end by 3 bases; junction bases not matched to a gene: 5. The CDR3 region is CASRKQGLYEQYF. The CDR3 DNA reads TGTGCCAGCAGGAAACAGGGGCTCTACGAGCAGTACTTC. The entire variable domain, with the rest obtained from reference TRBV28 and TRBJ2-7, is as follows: DVKVTQSSRYLVKRTGEKVFLECVQDMDHENMFWYRQDPGLGLRLIYFSYDVKMKEKGDIPEGYSVSREKKERFSLILESASTNQTSMYLCASRKQGLYEQYFGPGTRLTVT.

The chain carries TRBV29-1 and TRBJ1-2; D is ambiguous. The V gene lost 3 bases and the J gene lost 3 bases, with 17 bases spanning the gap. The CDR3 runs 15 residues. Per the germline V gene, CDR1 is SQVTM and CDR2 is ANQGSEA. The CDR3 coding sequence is TGCAGCGTTGAGAATGGCCAGTTGGCGGACTATGGCTACACCTTC. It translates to CSVENGQLADYGYTF.

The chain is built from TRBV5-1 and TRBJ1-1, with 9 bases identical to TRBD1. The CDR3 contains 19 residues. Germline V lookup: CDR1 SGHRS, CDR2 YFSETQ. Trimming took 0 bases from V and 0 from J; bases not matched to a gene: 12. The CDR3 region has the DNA TGCGCCAGCAGCTTGGACCAGACAGGGGGGAGGGTTATGAACACTGAAGCTTTCTTT. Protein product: CASSLDQTGGRVMNTEAFF. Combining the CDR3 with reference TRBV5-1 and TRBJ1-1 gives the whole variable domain KAGVTQTPRYLIKTRGQQVTLSCSPISGHRSVSWYQQTPGQGLQFLFEYFSETQRNKGNFPGRFSGRQFSNSRSEMNVSTLELGDSALYLCASSLDQTGGRVMNTEAFFGQGTRLTVV.

The CDR3: CASSPTGIHEQYF. CDR3 bases: TGCGCCAGCAGCCCTACAGGGATCCACGAGCAGTACTTC. The genes are TRBV4-1 and TRBJ2-7, with D perhaps matching TRBD1 (6 bases). The ends were cut back, 4 bases at V and 5 bases at J, with 12 bases in the middle. The CDR3 loop spans 13 amino acids. Looked up from germline, CDR1 is MGHRA and CDR2 is YSYEKL.